This T cell receptor beta chain was sequenced during a study of shared clonotypes between healthy human individuals (dated by TCRdb to 2020 to 2022). Looking at the study overall: A couple of women and a few men aged 18 to 49 years were included in the cohort. The study deeply sequenced blood TCR repertoires of five healthy adults to estimate repertoire size and the extent of clonotype sharing between individuals. For each donor, three plates each were used for CD4 naive and CD4 memory, two plates were used for CD8 naive, and one plate was used for CD8 memory. Between about 0.8 and 9.5 billion PBMCs per donor were obtained by leukapheresis. To increase sequencing depth and limit assay-specific biases, different laboratories used diverse techniques to prepare libraries and sequence TCR repertoires.

Using the deep immunoSEQ assay, multiplex PCR amplified TCR CDR3 regions from genomic DNA. Genomic DNA extracted from each cell subset was distributed evenly over all wells of several immunoSEQ 96-well plates, and each plate served as one replicate. For sorted subsets, approximately 190 ng genomic DNA, equal to about 30,000 T cell genomes, was loaded into each replicate PCR. Purified libraries were quantified with a Qubit 3.0 fluorometer, sized on a Bioanalyzer 2100, and re-quantified with the KAPA Library Quantification kit. Every immunoSEQ 96-well plate was sequenced on a separate single-read 150-cycle Illumina NextSeq 550 flow cell. The paper's data handling went like this. Because only junctional sequences without quality scores were contained in the immunoSEQ output, filtering matching that applied to full-length reads could not be performed. To assign V/J genes and CDR3, sequences were annotated against IMGT germline references using PyIR, a Python wrapper for IgBLAST v1.9. Reads were removed for weak V/J assignments (E-value above 1e-6), missing CDR3, stop codons, out-of-frame junctions, or ambiguous translated residues. V3J clonotypes were defined by identical inferred V gene, J gene, and CDR3 amino acid sequence. The percentage overlap between two repertoires was calculated by dividing the number of shared unique clonotypes by the size of the smaller repertoire. Richness of each repertoire was evaluated using RTK rarefaction, the Chao1 estimator, and Recon v2.1 estimates of unobserved clonotypes. OLGA was used to compute generation probabilities for all TCRbeta clonotypes that the gDNA method yielded from several donors. Sourced from immuneACCESS, this table was stored by TCRdb with only in-frame sequences that have V and J called. A share of the clones is absent; for the studies checked, an unresolved V gene accounts for under half, and the remainder has no known explanation. For V, J and clone size, that table is used; D and trimming come from the DNA. The sample table holds about 1,900,000 clones, of which about 95% were seen once. Of the sample, 1% to 1.5% falls within the top ten clones.

With respect to this clone: The specificity of this receptor is unknown. Per-base quality was not reported, and no clone a single base away is much larger than it.

Germline trimming: 1 base from V, 5 bases from J; junction bases outside gene matches: 5. CDR1 and CDR2 are drawn from the germline V gene: LGHNA, YSLEER. Including the terminal cysteine and phenylalanine, the CDR3 comprises 16 residues. The only DNA kept is the CDR3, 48 bases in frame from the first base. The investigation overall reported the following: Rarefaction of sorted-subset datasets indicated incomplete sequencing despite the large sequencing depth. Sharing across several donors was observed for approximately 5% of naive CD4, 3.5% of naive CD8, 2% to 2.5% of memory CD4, and 0.4% of memory CD8 clonotypes. Sampling was restricted to blood, and TCR repertoires in tissue are likely to differ from TCR repertoires in blood. The small number of donors limited the genetic and exposure-history diversity represented. Compared with non-shared clonotypes, clonotypes shared by all four sorted-subset donors had higher generation probabilities. Based on pairwise subsampling, the degree of clonotype sharing among donors was expected to be affected by sequencing depth. Naive subsets generally had larger estimated clonotype richness than memory subsets.

For the CD8 naive samples, CD45RO-negative cells were positively selected for CCR7, yielding a CD45RA+CCR7+ population from which TemRA cells were excluded. The donors were healthy, HIV-negative adults with no recently reported acute infections or vaccinations. Only Caucasian adults living in Nashville, Tennessee, USA were represented among the donors. Blood was collected by leukapheresis, and PBMCs were isolated by Ficoll-Histopaque density gradient centrifugation and then cryopreserved in liquid nitrogen vapor phase. Analytical flow cytometry was used to check the purity and quantity of each magnetically sorted T cell population. Genomic DNA was isolated from every sorted fraction and measured by UV absorbance on a Nanodrop 2000c.

This TCR derives from a man between 18 and 29 years old in good health. Material for sequencing was naive CD8+ T cells sorted from blood. Explained via the paper, the cell subset or site label denotes: CD45RA+CCR7+. Recombination joined TRBV4-3 with TRBJ2-2, with 9 bases in between that match TRBD2. This receptor has the CDR3 CASSQVSGSLTGELFF. The DNA is as follows: TGCGCCAGCAGCCAAGTTAGCGGGAGTCTGACCGGGGAGCTGTTTTTT.